The 3 T cell receptor beta chains listed next were all sequenced from one sample in a study of cytomegalovirus exposure and HLA in healthy donors. PCR used 60 Vbeta primers and 13 Jbeta primers. Produced via immunoSEQ multiplex PCR; TCRdb's table is partial and in-frame only. This table has some 200,000 clones, over 65% appearing once. The sequenced sample was PBMCs. The origin of the receptors is a young woman in good health and CMV-seronegative.

There are a few counts of this clone. The chain couples TRBV6-4 to TRBJ2-3; the D gene is possibly TRBD2 (5 bases). V gave up 0 bases and J gave up 0 bases, with 7 bases separating them. In germline, CDR1 is MRHNA, CDR2 SNTAGT. The CDR3 has 15 amino acids. As DNA, the CDR3 is TGTGCCAGCAGTGACTCAGCGGCTAGCACAGATACGCAGTATTTT. This translates into CASSDSAASTDTQYF.

V usage is TRBV7-3 and J usage is TRBJ2-7; 12 nucleotides agree with TRBD2. The germline CDR1 and CDR2 sequences are SGHTA and FQGTGA. Trimming took 3 bases from V and 4 from J; bases not matched to a gene: 10. The CDR3 is made up of 17 amino acids. CDR3 region: CASSLGPLAGGNYEQYF. Here the CDR3 DNA reads TGTGCCAGCAGCTTGGGACCGCTAGCGGGGGGGAATTACGAGCAGTACTTC.

CDR3 sequence reads: CASSLKGTVESTQYF. CDR3 in DNA: TGTGCCAGTAGCCTTAAAGGGACAGTAGAGTCTACGCAGTATTTT. The V gene is TRBV19, the J gene TRBJ2-3; TRBD1 matches 7 bases. From germline, CDR1 is LNHDA and CDR2 SQIVND (reference sequence). This CDR3 is built from 15 residues. The V segment lost 6 bases and the J segment 8 bases; nucleotides outside the gene matches: 14.